The 20 T cell receptor beta chains below all came from one sample that was sequenced in a study of cytomegalovirus exposure and HLA in healthy donors. A multiplex PCR was run with 60 Vbeta primers and 13 Jbeta primers. TCRdb's table, derived via immunoSEQ multiplex PCR, lists solely in-frame clones and lacks some. Of 150,000 to 200,000 clones in the sample, under 85% were seen once. Sequenced sample: PBMCs. The receptors stem from a man aged 50-60 years in good health and CMV-seropositive.

The rearrangement joins TRBV6-5 to TRBJ2-3; 9 nucleotides agree with TRBD2. The V and J ends lost 6 bases and 4 bases, in that order; junction bases with no gene match: 5. The CDR3 extends over 14 amino acids. The V gene's germline CDR1 is MNHEY and CDR2 SVGAGI. CDR3: CASRAGGLSDTQYF. The CDR3 DNA follows: TGTGCCAGCAGGGCGGGGGGGCTTTCAGATACGCAGTATTTT.

The chain is built from TRBV13 and TRBJ2-1; D unresolved. V lost 5 bases to trimming and J lost 9 bases, with 11 bases between them. The CDR3 sequence is 12 residues long. Looked up from germline, CDR1 is PRHDT and CDR2 is FYEKMQ (reference sequence). The CDR3 DNA follows: TGTGCCAGCAGCCCCCACAGCATTGAGCAGTTCTTC. As protein: CASSPHSIEQFF.

The chain joins TRBV11-2 to TRBJ2-3; 11 bases fit TRBD2. Germline V gene sequence: CDR1 SGHAT, CDR2 FQNNGV. After removal of 5 bases from V and 6 bases from J, the junction contained 7 bases not matched to a gene. The CDR3 runs to 15 residues. As DNA, the CDR3 is TGTGCCAGCAGCCTACTAGCGGGAGAGGCTGATACGCAGTATTTT. It translates to CASSLLAGEADTQYF.

The chain combines TRBV2 with TRBJ2-2; 10 nucleotides agree with TRBD2. Germline values: CDR1 SNHLY, CDR2 FYNNEI. CDR3 size: 15 residues. V was pared by 6 bases and J by 5 bases, with 6 bases of the junction left unmatched. The CDR3 DNA sequence: TGTGCCAGCAGACTCCTAGCGGGAGTAACCGGGGAGCTGTTTTTT. Encoded protein: CASRLLAGVTGELFF.

The chain links TRBV10-3 to TRBJ2-3; 9 bases line up with TRBD1. This CDR3 has 17 residues. Germline V gene sequence: CDR1 ENHRY, CDR2 SYGVKD. Trimming cost V 0 bases and J 2 bases; bases outside gene matches: 6. CDR3 nucleotides: TGTGCCATCAGTGAGTCGGGGACAGGGAATCCCACAGATACGCAGTATTTT. Protein: CAISESGTGNPTDTQYF.

The V call is TRBV4-2, the J call TRBJ1-3, with TRBD1 matching over 10 bases. The germline V gene encodes CDR1 LGHNA and CDR2 YNFKEQ. The ends lost 3 bases at V and 3 bases at J; junction bases unmatched: 8. This CDR3 contains 17 residues. The CDR3 sequence: CASSQTGTGAFGNTIYF. The CDR3 nucleotides are TGTGCCAGCAGCCAGACCGGGACAGGGGCTTTTGGAAACACCATATATTTT.

V gene TRBV5-4 combines with J gene TRBJ2-3, with 7 bases aligning to TRBD2. Per germline, CDR1 SGHNT and CDR2 YYREEE (reference sequence). The CDR3 runs to 13 residues. J was trimmed by 4 bases and V by 3 bases; bases with no gene match: 2. The CDR3 region is CASSSTSADTQYF. Here the CDR3 DNA reads TGTGCCAGCAGCTCTACTAGCGCAGATACGCAGTATTTT.

The CDR3 spells CAWGTGPSQPQHF. DNA for the CDR3: TGTGCCTGGGGGACAGGTCCCAGCCAGCCCCAGCATTTT. This chain joins TRBV30 and TRBJ1-5; 8 bases fit TRBD1. The J segment lost 7 bases and the V segment lost 5 bases, leaving 7 bases of the junction unmatched. The CDR3 runs to 13 residues. CDR1 GTSNPN and CDR2 SVGIG come from the germline V gene (reference sequence). Supplemented by reference TRBV30 and TRBJ1-5, the full variable domain reads SQTIHQWPATLVQPVGSPLSLECTVEGTSNPNLYWYRQAAGRGLQLLFYSVGIGQISSEVPQNLSASRPQDRQFILSSKKLLLSDSGFYLCAWGTGPSQPQHFGDGTRLSIL.

J is TRBJ2-1 and V is TRBV5-1; D is undetermined. The CDR3 spans 12 residues. CDR1 is SGHRS, CDR2 YFSETQ, per germline. V was shortened by 0 bases and J by 7 bases, with 5 bases between the two germline ends. The CDR3 DNA reads as TGCGCCAGCAGCTTGGTTGCGAATGAGCAGTTCTTC. Its protein product is CASSLVANEQFF.

This clone has a handful of counts. This chain uses TRBV11-2 with TRBJ2-3; D may be TRBD1 (5 bases). The CDR3 sequence is 15 residues long. Germline V lookup: CDR1 SGHAT, CDR2 FQNNGV. Trimming cost V 1 base and J 1 base, with 9 bases left between them. The CDR3 loop is CASSLGGRGTDTQYF. The CDR3 bases are TGTGCCAGCAGCTTAGGGGGCAGGGGCACAGATACGCAGTATTTT.

The chain uses TRBV9 and TRBJ1-6; unclear D gene. The CDR3 sequence is 12 residues long. Germline V lookup: CDR1 SGDLS, CDR2 YYNGEE. The V end lost 7 bases, the J end lost 4 bases, and 6 bases lay between the germline ends. The CDR3 loop reads CASGSYNSPLHF. In nucleotides, the CDR3 is TGTGCCAGCGGCAGTTATAATTCACCCCTCCACTTT.

The rearrangement uses TRBV7-8 and TRBJ2-1, with D unclear. There are 13 residues in the CDR3. The V end was cut by 5 bases, the J end by 5 bases, with 10 bases between. From germline, CDR1 is SGHVS and CDR2 FQNEAQ. The chain's CDR3 is CASSPVVDNEQFF. CDR3 nucleotide sequence: TGTGCCAGCAGCCCGGTGGTCGACAATGAGCAGTTCTTC.

This chain uses TRBV7-3 with TRBJ2-1; 9 nucleotides agree with TRBD2. CDR3 length equals 15 residues. Germline loops: CDR1 SGHTA, CDR2 FQGTGA. With 3 bases clipped from V and 8 bases from J, the junction kept 8 bases outside the gene matches. The DNA for the CDR3 is TGTGCCAGCAGCTTTGTGGCGGGGGGGCCCGATGAGCAGTTCTTC. Translating it yields CASSFVAGGPDEQFF.

The sample holds one count of this clone. V gene TRBV7-9 combines with J gene TRBJ2-1; 7 bases line up with TRBD1. The CDR3 is 12 residues long. From germline, CDR1 is SEHNR and CDR2 FQNEAQ (reference sequence). After removal of 6 bases from V and 8 bases from J, the junction contained 4 bases not matched to a gene. CDR3 residues: CASRKGTDEQFF. The CDR3 nucleotides are TGTGCCAGCAGAAAAGGGACAGATGAGCAGTTCTTC.

V usage is TRBV9 and J usage is TRBJ2-2; TRBD2 agrees at 12 bases. Trimming at V came to 4 bases and at J to 7 bases, leaving 8 bases not matched to a gene. CDR1 is SGDLS and CDR2 is YYNGEE in the germline V gene. The CDR3 spans 16 residues. The CDR3 spells CASSPGLAGFVGELFF. The CDR3 region has the DNA TGTGCCAGCAGCCCTGGACTAGCGGGGTTTGTCGGGGAGCTGTTTTTT.

This clone has a handful of counts. This sequence joins TRBV6-1 and TRBJ1-1; 8 positions match TRBD1. The CDR3 loop spans 12 amino acids. Germline lookup yields CDR1 MNHNS and CDR2 SASEGT. After removal of 11 bases from V and 5 bases from J, the junction contained 7 bases not matched to a gene. The CDR3 protein is CAGMTGDTEAFF. For the CDR3, the DNA is TGTGCCGGAATGACAGGGGATACTGAAGCTTTCTTT.

This chain's CDR3 is CASSQGLAGYEQFF. As DNA, the CDR3 is TGCGCCAGCAGCCAAGGACTAGCGGGGTATGAGCAGTTCTTC. The chain links TRBV4-1 to TRBJ2-1, with TRBD2 matching over 11 bases. The CDR3 contains 14 residues. The junction had 1 base not matched to a gene; V was cut back by 1 base and J by 8 bases. The germline CDR1 and CDR2 sequences are MGHRA and YSYEKL.

The chain employs TRBV19 and TRBJ1-5, with a possible D match to TRBD1 (5 bases). V lost 3 bases and J lost 5, with 14 bases in between. Germline loops: CDR1 LNHDA, CDR2 SQIVND (reference sequence). The CDR3 totals 15 residues. The CDR3 spells CASSMSWGVDQPQHF. The CDR3 DNA is TGTGCCAGTAGTATGAGCTGGGGGGTAGATCAGCCCCAGCATTTT.

V is TRBV9 and J is TRBJ2-3; the match to TRBD2 covers 10 bases. The CDR3 is made up of 15 amino acids. J was trimmed by 1 base and V by 3 bases; bases with no gene match: 2. Germline lookup yields CDR1 SGDLS and CDR2 YYNGEE. This CDR3 is CASSGTSGGTDTQYF. The CDR3 DNA reads TGTGCCAGCAGCGGTACTAGCGGGGGCACAGATACGCAGTATTTT. Complete variable domain (other parts from reference TRBV9 and TRBJ2-3): DSGVTQTPKHLITATGQRVTLRCSPRSGDLSVYWYQQSLDQGLQFLIQYYNGEERAKGNILERFSAQQFPDLHSELNLSSLELGDSALYFCASSGTSGGTDTQYFGPGTRLTVL.

The genes are TRBV5-1 and TRBJ1-1; D unresolved. Trimming removed 0 bases at V and 1 base at J, with 7 bases between. The V gene's germline CDR1 is SGHRS and CDR2 YFSETQ. The CDR3 sequence is 14 residues long. The CDR3 bases are TGCGCCAGCAGCTTGGACCCAGGGAACACTGAAGCTTTCTTT. Amino acid sequence: CASSLDPGNTEAFF.